This record concerns one T cell receptor (beta chain) sequence. What it recognizes is unknown. This sample is drawn from a study of cytomegalovirus exposure and HLA in healthy donors. This CDR3 spans 14 amino acids. Germline CDR1 and CDR2: SGDLS and YYNGEE. V gave up 2 bases and J gave up 6 bases; unmatched junction bases: 5. The PCR contained 60 Vbeta and 13 Jbeta primers. Clones were read by immunoSEQ multiplex PCR, and TCRdb kept only the in-frame ones, dropping some. The sample lists some 150,000 clones, around 83% seen once, with roughly 4.2% in the top ten. Study-wide results and caveats: In a later analysis, HLA-C alleles had the fewest associated TCRs, DRB1 alleles the most. Several V segments, TRBV6-2 and TRBV6-3 among them, could not be told apart and were dropped.

The sequence came from a man aged 35-49 years in good health and CMV-seropositive. Sequencing was done on a sample of PBMCs. The V and J genes are TRBV9 and TRBJ1-1, with 9 bases aligning to TRBD1. The CDR3 DNA sequence: TGTGCCAGCAGCGTCTGGACAGGGGAGGCTGAAGCTTTCTTT. It specifies CASSVWTGEAEAFF.